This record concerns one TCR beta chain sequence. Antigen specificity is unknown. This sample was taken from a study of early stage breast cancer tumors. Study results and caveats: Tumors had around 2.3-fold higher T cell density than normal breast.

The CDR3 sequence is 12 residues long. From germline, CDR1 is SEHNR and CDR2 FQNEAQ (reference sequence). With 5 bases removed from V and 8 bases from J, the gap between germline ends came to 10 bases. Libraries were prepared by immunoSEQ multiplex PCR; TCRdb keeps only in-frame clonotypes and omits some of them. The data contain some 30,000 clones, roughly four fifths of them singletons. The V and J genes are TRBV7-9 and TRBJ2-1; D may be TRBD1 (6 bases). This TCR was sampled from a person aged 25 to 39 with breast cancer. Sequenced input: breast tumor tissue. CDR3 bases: TGTGCCAGCAGCCGAACAGGGCATGAGCAGTTCTTC. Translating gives CASSRTGHEQFF.